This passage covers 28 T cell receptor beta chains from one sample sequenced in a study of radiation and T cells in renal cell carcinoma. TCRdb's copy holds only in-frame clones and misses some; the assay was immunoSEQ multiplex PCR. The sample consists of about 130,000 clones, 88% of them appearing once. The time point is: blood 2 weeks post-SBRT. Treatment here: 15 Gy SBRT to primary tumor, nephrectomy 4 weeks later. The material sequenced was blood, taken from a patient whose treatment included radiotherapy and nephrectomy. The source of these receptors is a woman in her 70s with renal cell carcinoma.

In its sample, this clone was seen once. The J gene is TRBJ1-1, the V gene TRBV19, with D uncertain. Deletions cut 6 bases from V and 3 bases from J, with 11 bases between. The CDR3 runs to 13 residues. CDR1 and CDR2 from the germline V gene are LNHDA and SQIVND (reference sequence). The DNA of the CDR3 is TGTGCCAGTAGCACGACCCGGGACACTGAAGCTTTCTTT. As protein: CASSTTRDTEAFF.

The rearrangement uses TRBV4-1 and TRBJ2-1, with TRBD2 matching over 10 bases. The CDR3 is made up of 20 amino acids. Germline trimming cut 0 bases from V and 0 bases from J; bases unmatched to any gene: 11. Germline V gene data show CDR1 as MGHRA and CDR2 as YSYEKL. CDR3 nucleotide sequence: TGCGCCAGCAGCCAAGATGGGGTAGCGGGGGGCCAGAGCTCCTACAATGAGCAGTTCTTC. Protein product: CASSQDGVAGGQSSYNEQFF.

The CDR3 is CAISRGGETQYF. DNA for the CDR3: TGTGCCATCTCCAGGGGGGGAGAGACCCAGTACTTC. J is TRBJ2-5 and V is TRBV11-2; D might be TRBD1 or TRBD2, each matching 7 bases. The CDR3 loop spans 12 amino acids. V lost 10 bases, J lost 4 bases, and 13 bases lay in between. Germline loops: CDR1 SGHAT, CDR2 FQNNGV. Looking up the rest from reference TRBV11-2 and TRBJ2-5 gives the full variable domain: EAGVAQSPRYKIIEKRQSVAFWCNPISGHATLYWYQQILGQGPKLLIQFQNNGVVDDSQLPKDRFSAERLKGVDSTLKIQPAKLEDSAVYLCAISRGGETQYFGPGTRLLVL.

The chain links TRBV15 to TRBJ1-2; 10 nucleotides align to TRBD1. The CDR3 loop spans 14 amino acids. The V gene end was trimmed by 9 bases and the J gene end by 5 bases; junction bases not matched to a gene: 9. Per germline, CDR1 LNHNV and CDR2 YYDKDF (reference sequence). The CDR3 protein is CATGRPGQGYGYTF. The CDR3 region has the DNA TGTGCCACGGGACGCCCGGGACAGGGGTATGGCTACACCTTC.

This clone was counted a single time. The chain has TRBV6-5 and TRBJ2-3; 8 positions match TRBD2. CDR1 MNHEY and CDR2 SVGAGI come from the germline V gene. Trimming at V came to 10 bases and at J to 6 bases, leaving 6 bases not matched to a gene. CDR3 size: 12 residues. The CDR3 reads CAIGTSLDTQYF. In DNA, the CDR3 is TGTGCCATCGGGACTAGTTTGGATACGCAGTATTTT.

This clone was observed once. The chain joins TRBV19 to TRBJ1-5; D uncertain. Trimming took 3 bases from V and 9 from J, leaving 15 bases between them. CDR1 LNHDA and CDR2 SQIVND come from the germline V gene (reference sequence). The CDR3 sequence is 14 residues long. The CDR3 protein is CASSIYGSGSPQHF. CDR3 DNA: TGTGCCAGTAGTATTTACGGGTCCGGGTCGCCCCAGCATTTT.

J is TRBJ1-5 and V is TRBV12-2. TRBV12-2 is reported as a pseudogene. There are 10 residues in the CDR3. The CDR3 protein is CASRLLPQHF. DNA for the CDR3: TGTGCAAGTCGCCTCCTGCCCCAGCATTTT.

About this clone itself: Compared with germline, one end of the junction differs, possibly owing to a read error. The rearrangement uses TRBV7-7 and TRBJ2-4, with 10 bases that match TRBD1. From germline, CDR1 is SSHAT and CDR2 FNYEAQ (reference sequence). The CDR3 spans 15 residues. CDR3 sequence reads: CASSLVGTGENIQYF. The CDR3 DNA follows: TGTGCTAGCAGCTTAGTTGGGACAGGGGAAAACATTCAGTACTTC.

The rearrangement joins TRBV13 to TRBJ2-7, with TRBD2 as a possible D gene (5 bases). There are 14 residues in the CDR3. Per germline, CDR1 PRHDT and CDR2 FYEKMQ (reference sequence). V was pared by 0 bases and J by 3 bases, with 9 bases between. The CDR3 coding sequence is TGTGCCAGCAGCTTAGGCGTTAGCGACTACGAGCAGTACTTC. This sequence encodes CASSLGVSDYEQYF.

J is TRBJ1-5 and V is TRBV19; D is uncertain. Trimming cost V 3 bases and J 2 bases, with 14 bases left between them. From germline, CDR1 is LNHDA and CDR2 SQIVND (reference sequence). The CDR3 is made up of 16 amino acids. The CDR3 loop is CASSIVGVGGNQPQHF. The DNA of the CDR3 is TGTGCCAGTAGTATTGTCGGGGTCGGAGGCAATCAGCCCCAGCATTTT.

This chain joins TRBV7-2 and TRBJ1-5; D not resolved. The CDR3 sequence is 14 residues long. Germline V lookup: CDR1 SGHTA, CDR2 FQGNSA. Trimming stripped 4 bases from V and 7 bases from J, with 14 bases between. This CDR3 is CASSWGDAGQPQHF. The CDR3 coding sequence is TGTGCCAGCAGCTGGGGTGATGCAGGCCAGCCCCAGCATTTT.

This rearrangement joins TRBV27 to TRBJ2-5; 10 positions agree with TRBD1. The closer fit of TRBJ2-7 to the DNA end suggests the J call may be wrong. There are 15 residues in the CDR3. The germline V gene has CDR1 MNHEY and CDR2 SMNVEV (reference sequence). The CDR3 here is CASSADRGPSYEQYF. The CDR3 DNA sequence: TGTGCCAGCAGTGCCGACAGGGGGCCCTCCTACGAGCAGTACTTC.

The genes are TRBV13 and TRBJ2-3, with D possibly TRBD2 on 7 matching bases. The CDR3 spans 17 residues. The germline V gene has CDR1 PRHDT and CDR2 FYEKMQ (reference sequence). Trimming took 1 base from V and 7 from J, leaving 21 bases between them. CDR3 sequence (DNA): TGTGCCAGCAGCTTAGTGAGGGGGGGGACCCTCCCGAATACGCAGTATTTT. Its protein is CASSLVRGGTLPNTQYF.

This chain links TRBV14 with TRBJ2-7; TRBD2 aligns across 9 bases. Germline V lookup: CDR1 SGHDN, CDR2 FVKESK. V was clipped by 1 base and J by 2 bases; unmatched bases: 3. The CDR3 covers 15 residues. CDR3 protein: CASSQVSGGAYEQYF. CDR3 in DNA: TGTGCCAGCAGCCAAGTTAGCGGGGGTGCCTACGAGCAGTACTTC.

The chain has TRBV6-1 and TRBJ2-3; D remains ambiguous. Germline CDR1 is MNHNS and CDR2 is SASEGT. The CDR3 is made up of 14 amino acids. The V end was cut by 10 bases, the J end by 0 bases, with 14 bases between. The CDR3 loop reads CATDGSFSTDTQYF. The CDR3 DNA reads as TGTGCCACCGATGGCAGTTTTAGCACAGATACGCAGTATTTT.

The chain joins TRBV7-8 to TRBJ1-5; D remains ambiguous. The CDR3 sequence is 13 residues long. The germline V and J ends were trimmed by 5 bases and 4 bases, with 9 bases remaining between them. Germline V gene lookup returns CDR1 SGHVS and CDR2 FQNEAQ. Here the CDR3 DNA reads TGTGCCAGCAGCACGGACTGGAATCAGCCCCAGCATTTT. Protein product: CASSTDWNQPQHF.

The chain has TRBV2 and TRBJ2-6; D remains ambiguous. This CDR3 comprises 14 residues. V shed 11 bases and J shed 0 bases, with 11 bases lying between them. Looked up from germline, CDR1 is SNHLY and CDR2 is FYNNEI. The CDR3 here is CAGSPYSGANVLTF. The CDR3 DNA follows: TGTGCCGGATCCCCCTACTCTGGGGCCAACGTCCTGACTTTC.

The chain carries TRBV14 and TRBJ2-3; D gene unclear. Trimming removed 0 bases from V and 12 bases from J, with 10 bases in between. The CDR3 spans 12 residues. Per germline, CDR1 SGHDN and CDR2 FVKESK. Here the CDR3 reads CASSQDLGPQYF. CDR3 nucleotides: TGTGCCAGCAGCCAAGATCTCGGGCCCCAGTATTTT.

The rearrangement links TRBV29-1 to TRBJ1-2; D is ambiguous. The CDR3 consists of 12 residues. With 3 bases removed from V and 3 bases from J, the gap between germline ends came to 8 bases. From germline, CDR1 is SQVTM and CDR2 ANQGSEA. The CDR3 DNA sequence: TGCAGCGTTGATGGGTGGCACTATGGCTACACCTTC. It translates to CSVDGWHYGYTF.

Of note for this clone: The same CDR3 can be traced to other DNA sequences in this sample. As DNA, the CDR3 is TGCGCCAGCAGCTCAACCGGGGGTGGCTACACCTTC. Translated: CASSSTGGGYTF. This rearrangement joins TRBV5-1 to TRBJ1-2; TRBD1 is a possible D gene (5 bases). The V end was cut by 3 bases, the J end by 7 bases, with 10 bases between. Germline lookup yields CDR1 SGHRS and CDR2 YFSETQ. CDR3 size: 12 residues.

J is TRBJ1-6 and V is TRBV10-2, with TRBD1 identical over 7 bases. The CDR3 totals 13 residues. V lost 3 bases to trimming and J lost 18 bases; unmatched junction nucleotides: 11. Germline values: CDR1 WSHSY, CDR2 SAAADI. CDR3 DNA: TGCGCCAGCAGTGACTCCCGGACAGGCCTCCCCCACTTT. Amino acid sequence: CASSDSRTGLPHF.

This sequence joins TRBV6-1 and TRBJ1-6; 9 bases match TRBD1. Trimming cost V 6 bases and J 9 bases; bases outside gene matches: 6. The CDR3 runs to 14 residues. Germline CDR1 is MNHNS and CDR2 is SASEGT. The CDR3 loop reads CASRQGATGSPLHF. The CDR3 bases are TGTGCCAGCAGACAGGGGGCGACGGGTTCACCCCTCCACTTT.

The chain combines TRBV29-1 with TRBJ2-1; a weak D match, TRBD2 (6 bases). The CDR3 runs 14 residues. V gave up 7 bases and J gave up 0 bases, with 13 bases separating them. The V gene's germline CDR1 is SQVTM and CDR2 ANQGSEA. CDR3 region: CSAGGTSSYNEQFF. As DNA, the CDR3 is TGCAGCGCGGGCGGGACCAGCTCCTACAATGAGCAGTTCTTC.

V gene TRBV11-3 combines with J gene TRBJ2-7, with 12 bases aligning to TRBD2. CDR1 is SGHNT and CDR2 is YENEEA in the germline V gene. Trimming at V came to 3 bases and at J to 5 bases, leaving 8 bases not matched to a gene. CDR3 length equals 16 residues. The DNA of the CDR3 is TGTGCCAGCAGCTTGGCCCTAGCGGGGGGGCCAGACGAGCAGTACTTC. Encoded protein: CASSLALAGGPDEQYF.

In DNA form, the CDR3 reads TGTGCCAGCAGCTTAGCCCCAGGGGCGGGGTGGTACGAGCAGTACTTC. It specifies CASSLAPGAGWYEQYF. The V and J genes are TRBV7-6 and TRBJ2-7, with D perhaps being TRBD1 or TRBD2 (6 bases each). Trimming cost V 0 bases and J 4 bases, with 16 bases left between them. The CDR3 has 16 amino acids. CDR1 SGHVS and CDR2 FNYEAQ come from the germline V gene.

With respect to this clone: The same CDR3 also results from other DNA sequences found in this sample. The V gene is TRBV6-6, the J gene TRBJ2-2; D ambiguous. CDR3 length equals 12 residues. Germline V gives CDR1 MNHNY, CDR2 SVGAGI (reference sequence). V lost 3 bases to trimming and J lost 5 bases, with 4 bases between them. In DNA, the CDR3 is TGTGCCAGCAGTTATTCAACCGGGGAGCTGTTTTTT. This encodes CASSYSTGELFF.

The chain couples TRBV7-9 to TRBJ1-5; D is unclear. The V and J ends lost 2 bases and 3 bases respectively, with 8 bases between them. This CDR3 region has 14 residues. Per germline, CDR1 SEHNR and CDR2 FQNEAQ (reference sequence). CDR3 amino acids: CASSLSGTNQPQHF. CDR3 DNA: TGTGCCAGCAGCTTATCGGGCACCAATCAGCCCCAGCATTTT.

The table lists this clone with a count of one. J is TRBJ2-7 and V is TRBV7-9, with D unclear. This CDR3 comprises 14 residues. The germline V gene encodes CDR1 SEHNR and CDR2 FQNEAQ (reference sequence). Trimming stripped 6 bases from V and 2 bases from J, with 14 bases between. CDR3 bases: TGTGCCAGCAGAGGTAGGGATATGACCTACGAGCAGTACTTC. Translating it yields CASRGRDMTYEQYF.